This T cell receptor beta chain originates from a study of blood T cell repertoires in COVID-19. Study-wide context: The study drew acute and convalescent COVID-19 samples from the United States, Italy and Spain. The analysed material was cDNA or gDNA that came from T cells, B-cell-depleted T cells, or PBMCs.

Data came from immunoSEQ multiplex PCR; TCRdb stores just in-frame clones and leaves some out. The data hold about 80,000 clones, with roughly 80% observed a single time. The germline gives CDR1 MNHNS, CDR2 SASEGT. This CDR3 spans 14 amino acids. The germline V and J ends were trimmed by 3 bases and 1 base, with 6 bases remaining between them. The receptor was isolated from a man older than 75 with acute or convalescent COVID-19. This chain connects TRBV6-1 to TRBJ2-2; D unresolved. The sequencing input was peripheral blood. CDR3 DNA sequence: TGTGCCAGCAGTGACCCCCGGAACACCGGGGAGCTGTTTTTT. Its protein is CASSDPRNTGELFF.